Given below is one TCR beta chain in context. Antigen unknown. Mismatch with germline at one junction end may stem from a read error. The CDR3 length is 17 residues. In germline, CDR1 is SGHTA, CDR2 FQGNSA. This sample is part of a study of cytomegalovirus exposure and HLA in healthy donors. Study at large: The approximately 600 first-cohort repertoires shared a platform with the 120 validation repertoires, as reported in a later analysis. General study results and limits: For cytomegalovirus status, the classifier reportedly gave diagnoses with high specificity and sensitivity.

Sequencing used immunoSEQ multiplex PCR; TCRdb keeps in-frame clones, though not all of them. Of 210,000 or so clones in the sample, 70% to 90% were seen once. This chain joins TRBV7-2 and TRBJ2-5; 9 bases are shared with TRBD2. The receptor's source is a woman aged 18-29 years in good health and CMV-seronegative. The sequenced sample was PBMCs. CDR3 DNA sequence: TGTGCCAGCAGCAGAACCAGCGGGAGGAATTACCAAGGGACCCAGTACTTC. Its protein product is CASSRTSGRNYQGTQYF.